Listed below are T cell receptor beta chains from one sample, sequenced in a study of neurological immune-mediated disorders. Using its own MiXCR run on the 5' RACE reads, TCRdb lists one record per CDR3 protein. The repertoire holds 71,000 or so distinct CDR3 sequences, with about 13% as singletons. The specimen sequenced was PBMCs. All receptors derive from a female donor with HTLV-1-associated myelopathy (HAM/TSP). Both conserved end residues are part of each CDR3. A D gene is named only where the DNA matches it firmly. Clone sizes are given selectively: once, few, many, or a class where the clone is expanded.

clone_size j_call v_call d_call cdr3_aa cdr3_nt
few TRBJ2-7 TRBV5-1 - CASSLDRVTEQYF TGCGCCAGCAGCTTGGACAGGGTAACCGAGCAGTACTTC
- TRBJ2-7 TRBV6-6 - CASSSLAAYEQYF TGTGCCAGCAGTTCCCTAGCAGCCTACGAGCAGTACTTC
many TRBJ2-1 TRBV4-1 - CASSQLTSNWGDEQFF TGCGCCAGCAGCCAGTTAACAAGTAATTGGGGGGATGAGCAGTTCTTC
many TRBJ2-2 TRBV7-2 TRBD2 CASSSRSGGAVGELFF TGTGCCAGCAGCTCCCGAAGCGGGGGGGCCGTCGGGGAGCTGTTTTTT
many TRBJ2-5 TRBV5-1 TRBD2 CASSLGTSALQETQYF TGCGCCAGCAGCTTGGGGACTAGCGCATTACAAGAGACCCAGTACTTC
many TRBJ2-2 TRBV4-2 TRBD1 CASSLGQGGVGELFF TGTGCCAGCAGCCTCGGACAGGGAGGTGTCGGGGAGCTGTTTTTT
many TRBJ2-1 TRBV29-1 TRBD2 CSVEDPGLPGGGYNEQFF TGCAGCGTTGAAGATCCCGGGCTACCGGGGGGGGGTTACAATGAGCAGTTCTTC
many TRBJ2-3 TRBV29-1 TRBD1 CSVGQGIADTQYF TGCAGCGTGGGACAGGGGATTGCAGATACGCAGTATTTT
many TRBJ2-3 TRBV7-2 TRBD2 CASSLRTSGGGKYF TGTGCCAGCAGCTTAAGGACTAGCGGGGGGGGGAAGTATTTT
- TRBJ2-7 TRBV27 TRBD1 CASSIRDSYEQYF TGTGCCAGCAGTATCCGGGACAGCTACGAGCAGTACTTC
- TRBJ2-5 TRBV18 - CASSPPNQETQYF TGTGCCAGCTCACCGCCTAACCAAGAGACCCAGTACTTC
- TRBJ2-7 TRBV7-9 TRBD1 CASSPLTGGEQYF TGTGCCAGCAGCCCGTTGACAGGGGGAGAGCAGTACTTC
many TRBJ1-5 TRBV5-1 TRBD1 CASSLEGGVQPQHF TGCGCCAGCAGCTTGGAAGGGGGCGTGCAGCCCCAGCATTTT
few TRBJ2-3 TRBV5-5 - CASSSLGTHDTQYF TGTGCCAGCAGCTCTTTGGGCACACATGATACGCAGTATTTT
many TRBJ2-1 TRBV9 TRBD1 CASSVNYRGRQFF TGTGCCAGCAGCGTTAACTACAGGGGTCGGCAGTTCTTC
many TRBJ1-1 TRBV6-2/TRBV6-3 - CASSADRGTEAFF TGTGCCAGCAGTGCGGACAGAGGCACTGAAGCTTTCTTT
many TRBJ2-7 TRBV2 TRBD1 CASSTNRGEQYF TGTGCCAGCAGTACGAACAGGGGCGAGCAGTACTTC
many TRBJ1-4 TRBV2 - CATFNEKLFF TGTGCCACTTTCAATGAAAAACTGTTTTTT
- TRBJ2-2 TRBV6-5 TRBD1 CAGSGKGQGATGELFF TGTGCCGGCAGTGGAAAAGGACAGGGTGCCACCGGGGAGCTGTTTTTT
many TRBJ1-1 TRBV28 TRBD1 CASTQGQGRAFF TGTGCCAGCACGCAAGGACAGGGGAGGGCTTTCTTT
few TRBJ2-2 TRBV5-1 - CASSFFGNTGELFF TGCGCCAGCAGCTTCTTCGGGAACACCGGGGAGCTGTTTTTT
- TRBJ2-7 TRBV5-1 TRBD2 CASTNGSSGSYEQYF TGCGCCAGCACAAACGGCTCTAGCGGGTCCTACGAGCAGTACTTC